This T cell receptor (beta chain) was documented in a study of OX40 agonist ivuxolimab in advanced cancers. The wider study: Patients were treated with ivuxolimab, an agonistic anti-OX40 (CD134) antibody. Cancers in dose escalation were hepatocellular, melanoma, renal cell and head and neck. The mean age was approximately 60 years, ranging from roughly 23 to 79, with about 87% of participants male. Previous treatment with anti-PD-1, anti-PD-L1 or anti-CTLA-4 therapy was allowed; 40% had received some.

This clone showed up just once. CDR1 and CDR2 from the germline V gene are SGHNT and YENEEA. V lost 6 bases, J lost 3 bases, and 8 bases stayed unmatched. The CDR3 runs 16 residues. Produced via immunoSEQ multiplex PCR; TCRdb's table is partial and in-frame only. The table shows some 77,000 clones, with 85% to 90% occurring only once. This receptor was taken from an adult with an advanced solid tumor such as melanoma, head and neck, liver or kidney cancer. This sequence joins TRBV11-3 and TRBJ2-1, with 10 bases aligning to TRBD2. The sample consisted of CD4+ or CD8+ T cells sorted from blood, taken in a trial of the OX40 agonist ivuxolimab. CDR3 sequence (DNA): TGTGCCAGCAGTTCCCTAGCGGGAGCTTACTACAATGAGCAGTTCTTC. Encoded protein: CASSSLAGAYYNEQFF.